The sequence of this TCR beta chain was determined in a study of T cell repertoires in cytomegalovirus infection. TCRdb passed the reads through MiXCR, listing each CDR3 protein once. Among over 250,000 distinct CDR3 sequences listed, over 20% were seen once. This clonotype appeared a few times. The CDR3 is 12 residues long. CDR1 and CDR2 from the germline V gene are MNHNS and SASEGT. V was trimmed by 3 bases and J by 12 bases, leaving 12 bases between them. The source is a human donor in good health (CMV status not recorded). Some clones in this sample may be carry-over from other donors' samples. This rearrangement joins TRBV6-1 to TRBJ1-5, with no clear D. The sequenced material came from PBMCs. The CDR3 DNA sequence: TGTGCCAGCAGTGACCCTACAGTTCTCCAGCATTTT. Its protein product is CASSDPTVLQHF.